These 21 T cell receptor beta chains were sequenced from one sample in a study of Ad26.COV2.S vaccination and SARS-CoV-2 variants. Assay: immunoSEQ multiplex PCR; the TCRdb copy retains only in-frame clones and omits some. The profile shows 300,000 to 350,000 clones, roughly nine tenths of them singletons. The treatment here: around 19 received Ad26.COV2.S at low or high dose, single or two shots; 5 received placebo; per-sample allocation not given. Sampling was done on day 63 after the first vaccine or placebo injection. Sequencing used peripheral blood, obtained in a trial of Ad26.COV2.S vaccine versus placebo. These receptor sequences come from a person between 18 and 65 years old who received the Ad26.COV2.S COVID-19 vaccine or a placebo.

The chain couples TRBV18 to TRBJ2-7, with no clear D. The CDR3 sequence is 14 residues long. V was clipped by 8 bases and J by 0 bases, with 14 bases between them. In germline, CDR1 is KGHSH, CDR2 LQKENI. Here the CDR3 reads CASHLASASYEQYF. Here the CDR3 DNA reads TGTGCCAGCCACCTCGCGTCAGCCTCCTACGAGCAGTACTTC.

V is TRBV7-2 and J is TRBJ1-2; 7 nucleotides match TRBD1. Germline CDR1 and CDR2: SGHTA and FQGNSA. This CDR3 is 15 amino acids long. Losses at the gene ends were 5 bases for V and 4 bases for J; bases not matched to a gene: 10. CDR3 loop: CASSTPQGGFYGYTF. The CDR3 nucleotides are TGTGCCAGCAGCACCCCTCAGGGGGGGTTCTATGGCTACACCTTC.

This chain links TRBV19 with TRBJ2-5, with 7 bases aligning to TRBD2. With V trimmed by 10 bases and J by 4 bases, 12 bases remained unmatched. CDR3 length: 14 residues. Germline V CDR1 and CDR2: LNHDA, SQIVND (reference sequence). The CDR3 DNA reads TGTGCCACCTCCCAGGTGGCTAGCGGAGAGACCCAGTACTTC. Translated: CATSQVASGETQYF.

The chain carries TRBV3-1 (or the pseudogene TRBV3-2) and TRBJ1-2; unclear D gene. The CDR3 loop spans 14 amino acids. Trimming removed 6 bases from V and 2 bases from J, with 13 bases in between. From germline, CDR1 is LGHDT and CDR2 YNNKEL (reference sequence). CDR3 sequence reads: CASSQPGSNYGYTF. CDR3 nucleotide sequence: TGTGCCAGCAGTCAACCGGGCAGCAACTATGGCTACACCTTC.

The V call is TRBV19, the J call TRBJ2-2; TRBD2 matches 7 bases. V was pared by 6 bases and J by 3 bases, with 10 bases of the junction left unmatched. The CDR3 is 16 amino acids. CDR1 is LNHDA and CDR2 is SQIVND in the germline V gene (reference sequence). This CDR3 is CASSQKGLQYTGELFF. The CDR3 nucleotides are TGTGCCAGTAGCCAAAAGGGACTACAATACACCGGGGAGCTGTTTTTT.

CDR3: CASSPTNTGARGYTF. As DNA, the CDR3 is TGCGCCAGCAGCCCTACGAACACAGGGGCGAGGGGCTACACCTTC. This chain links TRBV5-1 with TRBJ1-2; TRBD1 aligns across 7 bases. This CDR3 has 15 amino acids. Germline CDR1 SGHRS, CDR2 YFSETQ. With 4 bases clipped from V and 8 bases from J, the junction kept 14 bases outside the gene matches. Full variable domain (rest looked up from reference TRBV5-1 and TRBJ1-2): KAGVTQTPRYLIKTRGQQVTLSCSPISGHRSVSWYQQTPGQGLQFLFEYFSETQRNKGNFPGRFSGRQFSNSRSEMNVSTLELGDSALYLCASSPTNTGARGYTFGSGTRLTVV.

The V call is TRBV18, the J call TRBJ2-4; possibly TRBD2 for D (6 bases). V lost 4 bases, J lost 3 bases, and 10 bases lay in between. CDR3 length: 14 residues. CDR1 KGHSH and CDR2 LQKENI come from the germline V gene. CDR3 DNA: TGTGCCAGCTCACGGGGTAGCGGCAAAAACATTCAGTACTTC. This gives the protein CASSRGSGKNIQYF.

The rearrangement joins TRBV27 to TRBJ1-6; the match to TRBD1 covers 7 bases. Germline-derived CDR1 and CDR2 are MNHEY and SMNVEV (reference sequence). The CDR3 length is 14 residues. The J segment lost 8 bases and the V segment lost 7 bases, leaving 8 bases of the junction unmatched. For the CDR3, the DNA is TGTGCCAGCAAATATGGGACAGTGGATTCACCCCTCCACTTT. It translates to CASKYGTVDSPLHF.

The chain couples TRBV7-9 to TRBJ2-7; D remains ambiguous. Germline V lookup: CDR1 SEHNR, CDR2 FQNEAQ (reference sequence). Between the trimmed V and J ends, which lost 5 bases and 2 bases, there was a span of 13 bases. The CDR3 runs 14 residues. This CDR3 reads CASSPPRGPYEQYF. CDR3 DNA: TGTGCCAGCAGCCCGCCCCGAGGCCCCTACGAGCAGTACTTC.

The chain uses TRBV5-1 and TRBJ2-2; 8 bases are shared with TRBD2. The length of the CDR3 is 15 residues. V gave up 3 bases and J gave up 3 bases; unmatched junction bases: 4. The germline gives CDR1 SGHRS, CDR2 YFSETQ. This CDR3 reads CASSSSGRDTGELFF. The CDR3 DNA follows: TGCGCCAGCAGCTCGAGCGGGAGAGACACCGGGGAGCTGTTTTTT.

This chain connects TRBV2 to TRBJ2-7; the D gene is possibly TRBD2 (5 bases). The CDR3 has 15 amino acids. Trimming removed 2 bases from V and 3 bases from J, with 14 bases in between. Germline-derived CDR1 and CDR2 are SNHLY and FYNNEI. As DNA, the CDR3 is TGTGCCAGCAGTGAACTGGTGACGAGGGTCTACGAGCAGTACTTC. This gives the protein CASSELVTRVYEQYF. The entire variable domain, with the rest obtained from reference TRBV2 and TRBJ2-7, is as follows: EPEVTQTPSHQVTQMGQEVILRCVPISNHLYFYWYRQILGQKVEFLVSFYNNEISEKSEIFDDQFSVERPDGSNFTLKIRSTKLEDSAMYFCASSELVTRVYEQYFGPGTRLTVT.

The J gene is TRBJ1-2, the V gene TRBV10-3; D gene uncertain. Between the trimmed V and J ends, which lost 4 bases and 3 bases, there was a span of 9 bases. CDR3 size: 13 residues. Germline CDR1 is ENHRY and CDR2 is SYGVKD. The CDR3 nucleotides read TGTGCCATCAGTGCACAGACCTACTATGGCTACACCTTC. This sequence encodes CAISAQTYYGYTF.

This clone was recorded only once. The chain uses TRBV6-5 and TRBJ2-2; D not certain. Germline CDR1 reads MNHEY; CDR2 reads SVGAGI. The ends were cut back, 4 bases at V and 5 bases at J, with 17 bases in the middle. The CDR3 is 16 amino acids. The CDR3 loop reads CASSLGPGFGTGELFF. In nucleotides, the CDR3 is TGTGCCAGCAGTTTAGGTCCCGGGTTCGGGACCGGGGAGCTGTTTTTT.

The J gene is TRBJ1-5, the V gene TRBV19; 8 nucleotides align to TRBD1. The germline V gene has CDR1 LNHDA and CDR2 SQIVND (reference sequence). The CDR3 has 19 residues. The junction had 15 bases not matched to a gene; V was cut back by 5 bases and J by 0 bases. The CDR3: CASSPRGGTGQYSNQPQHF. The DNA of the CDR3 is TGTGCCAGTAGTCCACGGGGGGGGACAGGCCAATATAGCAATCAGCCCCAGCATTTT.

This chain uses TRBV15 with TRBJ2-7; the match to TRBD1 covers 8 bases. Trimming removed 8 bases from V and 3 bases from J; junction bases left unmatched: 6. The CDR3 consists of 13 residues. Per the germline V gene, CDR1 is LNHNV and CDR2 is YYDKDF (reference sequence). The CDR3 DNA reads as TGTGCCACCTCGACAGGGGTTGGCTACGAGCAGTACGTC. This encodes CATSTGVGYEQYV.

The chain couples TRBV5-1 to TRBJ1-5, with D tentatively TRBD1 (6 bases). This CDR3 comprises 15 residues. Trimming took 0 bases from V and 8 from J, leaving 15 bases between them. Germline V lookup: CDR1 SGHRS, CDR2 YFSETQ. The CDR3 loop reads CASSLGTGQVEPQHF. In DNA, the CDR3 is TGCGCCAGCAGCTTGGGAACAGGGCAAGTTGAGCCCCAGCATTTT. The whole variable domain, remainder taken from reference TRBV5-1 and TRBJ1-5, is KAGVTQTPRYLIKTRGQQVTLSCSPISGHRSVSWYQQTPGQGLQFLFEYFSETQRNKGNFPGRFSGRQFSNSRSEMNVSTLELGDSALYLCASSLGTGQVEPQHFGDGTRLSIL.

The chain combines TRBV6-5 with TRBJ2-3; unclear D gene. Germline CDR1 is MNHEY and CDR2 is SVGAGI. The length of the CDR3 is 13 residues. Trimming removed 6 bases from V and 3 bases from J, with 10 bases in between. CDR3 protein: CASRPDMTDTQYF. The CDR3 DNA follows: TGTGCCAGCAGACCCGACATGACAGATACGCAGTATTTT.

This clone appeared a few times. The CDR3 spells CASSRRAGGAQEQFF. The CDR3 DNA reads as TGTGCCAGCAGCCGGAGGGCGGGAGGGGCCCAGGAGCAGTTCTTC. V and J are TRBV2 and TRBJ2-1; 9 bases align to TRBD2. Germline V gene sequence: CDR1 SNHLY, CDR2 FYNNEI. V lost 6 bases to trimming and J lost 10 bases; unmatched junction nucleotides: 13. This CDR3 region has 15 residues. The full variable domain, its missing parts supplied by reference TRBV2 and TRBJ2-1, is EPEVTQTPSHQVTQMGQEVILRCVPISNHLYFYWYRQILGQKVEFLVSFYNNEISEKSEIFDDQFSVERPDGSNFTLKIRSTKLEDSAMYFCASSRRAGGAQEQFFGPGTRLTVL.

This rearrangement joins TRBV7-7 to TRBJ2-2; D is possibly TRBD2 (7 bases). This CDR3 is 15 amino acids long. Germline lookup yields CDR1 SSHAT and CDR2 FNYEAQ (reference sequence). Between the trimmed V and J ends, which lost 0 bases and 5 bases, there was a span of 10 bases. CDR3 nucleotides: TGTGCCAGCAGCTTAGCGGGGGGGCAAACCGGGGAGCTGTTTTTT. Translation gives CASSLAGGQTGELFF.

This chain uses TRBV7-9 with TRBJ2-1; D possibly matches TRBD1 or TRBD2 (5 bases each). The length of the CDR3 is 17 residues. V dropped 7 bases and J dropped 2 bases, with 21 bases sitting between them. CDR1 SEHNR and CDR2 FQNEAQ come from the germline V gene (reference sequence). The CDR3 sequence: CASTNPPLGVTYNEQFF. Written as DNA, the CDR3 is TGTGCCAGCACTAACCCCCCGCTGGGGGTAACCTACAATGAGCAGTTCTTC.

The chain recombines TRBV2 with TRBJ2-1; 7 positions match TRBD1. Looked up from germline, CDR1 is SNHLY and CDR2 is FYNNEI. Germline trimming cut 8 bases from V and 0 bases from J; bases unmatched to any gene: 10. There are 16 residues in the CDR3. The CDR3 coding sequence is TGTGCCAGCGACCGATACAGGGGCAGCTCCTACAATGAGCAGTTCTTC. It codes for CASDRYRGSSYNEQFF.